These 27 T cell receptor beta chains were sequenced from one sample in a study of molecular identifiers for immune sequencing clone quantification (dated by TCRdb to 2017 to 2018). Libraries were built with PCR. The instrument was an Illumina HiSeq 4000. TCRdb cleaned the public reads at Q25 with fastp, built clones with MiXCR and kept in-frame beta chains. Rows merge per CDR3 protein into single entries with the most common DNA and genes. The sample contains about 300,000 distinct CDR3 sequences, roughly 23% of them found a single time. The top ten constitute 0.75% to 0.85% of the sample. Source material: naive CD8+ T cells from blood, with Jurkat cell RNA spiked in. Explained via the paper, the cell subset or site label denotes: FACS-sorted CD8+CD4-CCR7+CD45RA+ naive T cells. All receptors come from a human donor in good health. Some libraries in this study had Jurkat cell RNA spiked in.

This clonotype was counted many times. This chain links TRBV7-9 with TRBJ2-7; a possible D gene is TRBD2 (5 bases). CDR3 length equals 15 residues. V was pared by 5 bases and J by 5 bases, with 19 bases between. Per the germline V gene, CDR1 is SEHNR and CDR2 is FQNEAQ (reference sequence). The CDR3 protein is CASSPGISSVDEQYF. CDR3 coding DNA: TGTGCCAGCAGCCCCGGGATTTCCTCCGTCGACGAGCAGTACTTC.

CDR3 residues: CASTGWPDTQYF. The CDR3 nucleotides are TGTGCCAGCACGGGGTGGCCAGATACGCAGTATTTT. V is TRBV6-5 and J is TRBJ2-3; tentative D call: TRBD2 (5 bases). Per germline, CDR1 MNHEY and CDR2 SVGAGI. V was clipped by 7 bases and J by 4 bases, with 9 bases between them. CDR3 length: 12 residues.

The sample holds many counts of this clonotype. The V and J genes are TRBV18 and TRBJ1-5; possibly TRBD1 for D (5 bases). V lost 2 bases to trimming and J lost 2 bases, with 13 bases between them. This CDR3 comprises 16 residues. Germline V lookup: CDR1 KGHSH, CDR2 LQKENI. DNA for the CDR3: TGTGCCAGCTCACCAGGGGCCCCTCCTGGCAATCAGCCCCAGCATTTT. It encodes CASSPGAPPGNQPQHF.

This clonotype appeared a few times. J is TRBJ1-2 and V is TRBV12-3 or TRBV12-4; tentatively, D is TRBD1 (6 bases). CDR3 length equals 14 residues. The germline V and J ends were trimmed by 2 bases and 5 bases, with 12 bases remaining between them. The CDR3 here is CASSLKGEAYGYTF. CDR3 bases: TGTGCCAGCAGTTTAAAGGGGGAAGCGTATGGCTACACCTTC.

Ten or more counts support this clonotype. This rearrangement joins TRBV6-2 or TRBV6-3 to TRBJ2-7; D is uncertain. There are 17 residues in the CDR3. In germline, CDR1 is MNHEY, CDR2 SVGEGT. Trimming removed 2 bases from V and 0 bases from J, with 17 bases in between. DNA of the CDR3: TGTGCCAGCAGTTACCCCCGACCGAGCCGGTTCTCCTACGAGCAGTACTTC. Its protein product is CASSYPRPSRFSYEQYF.

The CDR3 DNA reads as TGCAGCGTTGAAGATCTTCAGGCTAGCGGGATTTACAATGAGCAGTTCTTC. It encodes CSVEDLQASGIYNEQFF. This rearrangement joins TRBV29-1 to TRBJ2-1; TRBD2 matches 9 bases. J was trimmed by 4 bases and V by 0 bases; bases with no gene match: 10. The CDR3 runs 17 residues. Looked up from germline, CDR1 is SQVTM and CDR2 is ANQGSEA.

The table lists this clonotype with many counts. This chain connects TRBV11-2 to TRBJ2-1, with D unclear. The germline gives CDR1 SGHAT, CDR2 FQNNGV. The CDR3 consists of 12 residues. Between the trimmed V and J ends, which lost 1 base and 5 bases, there was a span of 3 bases. The CDR3 loop reads CASSLGHNEQFF. For the CDR3, the DNA is TGTGCCAGCAGCTTAGGCCACAATGAGCAGTTCTTC. Supplemented by reference TRBV11-2 and TRBJ2-1, the full variable domain reads EAGVAQSPRYKIIEKRQSVAFWCNPISGHATLYWYQQILGQGPKLLIQFQNNGVVDDSQLPKDRFSAERLKGVDSTLKIQPAKLEDSAVYLCASSLGHNEQFFGPGTRLTVL.

This clonotype was counted many times. This sequence joins TRBV7-9 and TRBJ2-3; a weak D match, TRBD2 (5 bases). The germline gives CDR1 SEHNR, CDR2 FQNEAQ (reference sequence). V was clipped by 3 bases and J by 14 bases, with 18 bases between them. CDR3 length equals 13 residues. In DNA, the CDR3 is TGTGCCAGCAGCTTCGACGCCGGGGTTGAGGGGTATTTT. It translates to CASSFDAGVEGYF.

The table lists this clonotype with a count of one. A much larger clone is a single base away; this may be a read error. The J gene is TRBJ2-3, the V gene TRBV14; tentative D call: TRBD1 (6 bases). The CDR3 runs to 16 residues. The V end was cut by 2 bases, the J end by 0 bases, with 12 bases between. Germline CDR1 SGHDN, CDR2 FVKESK. The CDR3 sequence: CASSQFGDTSTDTQYF. The DNA of the CDR3 is TGTGCCAGCAGCCAATTCGGGGACACAAGCACAGATACGCAGTATTTT.

This clonotype was seen once. The CDR3 DNA sequence: TGTGCCAAAAGCGTGTTGACAGGGGGCATCGCGGGGGACATTCAGTACTTC. It yields the protein CAKSVLTGGIAGDIQYF. The V and J genes are TRBV6-2 or TRBV6-3 and TRBJ2-4; the match to TRBD1 covers 10 bases. Germline loops: CDR1 MNHEY, CDR2 SVGEGT. The CDR3 runs 17 residues. Trimming removed 10 bases from V and 8 bases from J; junction bases left unmatched: 20.

As concerns this clonotype: Being one base from a much bigger clone, this may be a read error. The chain links TRBV4-3 to TRBJ1-2; D unresolved. Deletions cut 4 bases from V and 1 base from J, with 10 bases between. The CDR3 runs to 14 residues. From germline, CDR1 is LGHNA and CDR2 YSLEER. This CDR3 reads CASSRDPYNYGYTF. As DNA, the CDR3 is TGCGCCAGCAGCCGAGATCCGTATAACTATGGCTACACCTTC.

The chain joins TRBV25-1 to TRBJ2-5; tentative D call: TRBD1 (6 bases). CDR1 is MGHDK and CDR2 is SYGVNS in the germline V gene. CDR3 length: 17 residues. V was trimmed by 8 bases and J by 5 bases, leaving 27 bases between them. The CDR3 sequence is CASRTRGQQDLGETQYF. For the CDR3, the DNA is TGTGCCAGCCGGACTCGCGGACAGCAGGATTTAGGGGAGACCCAGTACTTC.

This clonotype was detected a few times. This chain uses TRBV12-3 or TRBV12-4 with TRBJ2-3; maybe TRBD2 (5 bases). This CDR3 has 14 residues. Trimming took off 5 bases at V and 2 bases at J, with 11 bases between the two ends. CDR3 sequence reads: CASSPRSDTDTQYF. DNA of the CDR3: TGTGCCAGCAGTCCCCGTAGCGACACAGATACGCAGTATTTT.

This clonotype was detected only a few times. The chain couples TRBV12-3 or TRBV12-4 to TRBJ1-5; weak D call: TRBD1 (6 bases). This CDR3 has 15 amino acids. Trimming shortened V by 1 base and J by 5 bases, and 12 bases separated the two germline ends. The CDR3 is CASSLDSRGYQPQHF. In DNA form, the CDR3 reads TGTGCCAGCAGTTTAGATAGCAGGGGATATCAGCCCCAGCATTTT.

As regards this clonotype: A read error may explain this, as a much larger clone is one base away. The chain is built from TRBV4-1 and TRBJ1-4; D uncertain. The CDR3 consists of 12 residues. CDR1 and CDR2 (germline): MGHRA, YSYEKL. Written as DNA, the CDR3 is TGCGCCAGCGGCCAAGACAAAGGAAAACTGTTTTTT. Translation: CASGQDKGKLFF.

A word on this clonotype: Being one base from a much bigger clone, this may be a read error. V gene TRBV30 combines with J gene TRBJ2-7; 7 nucleotides line up with TRBD1. There are 14 residues in the CDR3. Germline CDR1 and CDR2: GTSNPN and SVGIG (reference sequence). V lost 5 bases, J lost 0 bases, and 7 bases stayed unmatched. The CDR3 is CAWAGTDGSYEQYF. The CDR3 nucleotides are TGTGCCTGGGCCGGGACAGATGGCTCCTACGAGCAGTACTTC.

A remark on this clonotype: Given the absence of the conserved phenylalanine or tryptophan at the CDR3 end, a read error is likely. The genes are TRBV12-3 or TRBV12-4 and TRBJ2-1; no firm D call. V lost 8 bases and J 12 bases, leaving 17 bases between the germline ends. This CDR3 spans 12 amino acids. This CDR3 reads CASSKDNWGQFL. The CDR3 nucleotides are TGTGCCAGCTCGAAGGATAACTGGGGGCAGTTCTTA.

This clonotype was detected only a few times. The rearrangement joins TRBV6-5 to TRBJ1-5; D not certain. The CDR3 sequence is 17 residues long. V was cut by 8 bases and J by 0 bases, with 20 bases left in between. Germline assignment: CDR1 MNHEY and CDR2 SVGAGI. CDR3 nucleotides: TGTGCCAGCCCCTCGGGGATACCAAGAAATAGCAATCAGCCCCAGCATTTT. This encodes CASPSGIPRNSNQPQHF.

Many counts were recorded for this clonotype. This CDR3 reads CASSPQGATNEKLFF. The CDR3 bases are TGTGCCAGCAGCCCCCAGGGAGCAACTAATGAAAAACTGTTTTTT. The V call is TRBV9, the J call TRBJ1-4; tentative D call: TRBD1 (5 bases). Deletions cut 4 bases from V and 0 bases from J, with 10 bases between. The V gene's germline CDR1 is SGDLS and CDR2 YYNGEE. The CDR3 has 15 amino acids.

This clonotype was picked up many times. The chain recombines TRBV15 with TRBJ1-1; 8 bases map to TRBD1. The germline CDR1 and CDR2 sequences are LNHNV and YYDKDF (reference sequence). With 9 bases clipped from V and 4 bases from J, the junction kept 10 bases outside the gene matches. There are 14 residues in the CDR3. Written as DNA, the CDR3 is TGTGCCACTGCACAGGGGGGCAGATCCACTGAAGCTTTCTTT. Residues: CATAQGGRSTEAFF.

J is TRBJ2-3 and V is TRBV4-1; the match to TRBD2 covers 8 bases. Germline V CDR1 and CDR2: MGHRA, YSYEKL. J was trimmed by 3 bases and V by 1 base; bases with no gene match: 3. This CDR3 is built from 15 residues. CDR3 DNA sequence: TGCGCCAGCAGCCAAGGAGGGACTAGGACAGATACGCAGTATTTT. Protein product: CASSQGGTRTDTQYF.

This clonotype was seen many times. The V call is TRBV6-6, the J call TRBJ2-3, with 9 nucleotides matching TRBD2. The V segment lost 2 bases and the J segment 2 bases; nucleotides outside the gene matches: 5. CDR3 length: 16 residues. CDR1 and CDR2 (germline): MNHNY, SVGAGI (reference sequence). CDR3 protein: CASSYLIAGVTDTQYF. In DNA form, the CDR3 reads TGTGCCAGCAGTTACCTAATAGCGGGGGTCACAGATACGCAGTATTTT.

Worth noting for this clonotype: A much larger clone sits a single nucleotide away, making a read error possible. No conserved phenylalanine or tryptophan ends this CDR3, so it is likely a read error. The chain carries TRBV20-1 and TRBJ2-3; the match to TRBD2 covers 9 bases. The germline CDR1 and CDR2 sequences are DFQATT and SNEGSKA (reference sequence). The trim removed 0 bases at V and 6 bases at J, leaving 13 bases unmatched. The CDR3 has 17 residues. The CDR3 here is CSARDPLSLAGTDTQYL. In nucleotides, the CDR3 is TGCAGTGCTAGAGATCCTTTAAGCCTAGCGGGGACTGATACGCAGTATCTT.

This clonotype was observed many times. The chain carries TRBV27 and TRBJ2-1; the D gene is possibly TRBD1 (6 bases). The CDR3 is made up of 14 amino acids. Germline CDR1 reads MNHEY; CDR2 reads SMNVEV (reference sequence). V was pared by 6 bases and J by 1 base, with 10 bases between. In DNA form, the CDR3 reads TGTGCCAGCAGAGGACAGAGTTCCTACAATGAGCAGTTCTTC. This encodes CASRGQSSYNEQFF.

This clonotype was found many times. V and J are TRBV7-3 and TRBJ2-1; TRBD2 matches 9 bases. In germline, CDR1 is SGHTA, CDR2 FQGTGA. Trimming took 2 bases from V and 6 from J; bases not matched to a gene: 8. The CDR3 consists of 16 residues. CDR3 in DNA: TGTGCCAGCAGCTTAGGTTTGGGACTAGCCGCCAATGAGCAGTTCTTC. Protein: CASSLGLGLAANEQFF.

This clonotype was recorded a few times. The V call is TRBV7-2, the J call TRBJ2-7, with a possible D match to TRBD2 (5 bases). The CDR3 contains 14 residues. Germline CDR1 reads SGHTA; CDR2 reads FQGNSA. Trimming stripped 5 bases from V and 4 bases from J, with 15 bases between. The CDR3 coding sequence is TGTGCCAGCAGCGTAGAACTAGGAGGTTACGAGCAGTACTTC. It encodes CASSVELGGYEQYF.

This clonotype turned up a few times. The rearrangement joins TRBV4-3 to TRBJ2-7, with 8 bases lining up with TRBD2. This CDR3 is built from 15 residues. Per germline, CDR1 LGHNA and CDR2 YSLEER. The V and J ends lost 1 base and 2 bases, in that order; junction bases with no gene match: 4. In nucleotides, the CDR3 is TGCGCCAGCAGCCAAGGACTAGCGAGCCCCTACGAGCAGTACTTC. It yields the protein CASSQGLASPYEQYF.